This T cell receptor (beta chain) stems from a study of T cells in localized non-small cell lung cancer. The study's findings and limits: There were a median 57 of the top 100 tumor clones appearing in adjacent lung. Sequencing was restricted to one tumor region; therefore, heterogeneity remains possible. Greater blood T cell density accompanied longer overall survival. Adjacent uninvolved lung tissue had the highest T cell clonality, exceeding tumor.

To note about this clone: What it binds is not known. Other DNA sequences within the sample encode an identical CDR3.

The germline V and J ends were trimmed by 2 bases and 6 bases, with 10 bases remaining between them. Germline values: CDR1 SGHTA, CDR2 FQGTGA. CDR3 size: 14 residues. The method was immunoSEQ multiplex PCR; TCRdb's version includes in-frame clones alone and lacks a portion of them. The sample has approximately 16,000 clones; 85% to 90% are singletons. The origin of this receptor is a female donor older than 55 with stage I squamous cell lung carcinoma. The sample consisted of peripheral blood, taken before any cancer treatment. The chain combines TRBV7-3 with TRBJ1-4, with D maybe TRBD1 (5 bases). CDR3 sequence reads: CASSLRREDEKLFF. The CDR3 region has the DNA TGTGCCAGCAGCTTACGCAGGGAGGATGAAAAACTGTTTTTT. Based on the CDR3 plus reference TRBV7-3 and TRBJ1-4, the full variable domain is GAGVSQTPSNKVTEKGKYVELRCDPISGHTALYWYRQSLGQGPEFLIYFQGTGAADDSGLPNDRFFAVRPEGSVSTLKIQRTERGDSAVYLCASSLRREDEKLFFGSGTQLSVL.